This T cell receptor (beta chain) comes out of a study of T-cell reconstitution after alpha-beta-depleted transplantation in children. It was with unique molecular identifiers that the TCRbeta library was prepared. TCRdb re-analysed the PCR reads in MiXCR, keeping a single row per CDR3 protein. The sample carries 90,000 to 100,000 distinct CDR3 sequences, 10% to 15% recorded once. In this sample, this clonotype turned up many times. Sequenced material: PBMCs from the stem cell graft donor, taken from the stem cell graft. The receptor's source is a human donor who donated a stem cell graft to a child with inherited bone marrow failure.

CDR3 loop: CASSLAEAQPGKETQYF. CDR3 coding DNA: TGTGCCAGCAGTTTAGCCGAAGCCCAACCCGGGAAAGAGACCCAGTACTTC. This chain joins TRBV12-3 or TRBV12-4 and TRBJ2-5; D is perhaps TRBD2 (5 bases). The length of the CDR3 is 17 residues. The V and J ends lost 0 bases and 3 bases respectively, with 17 bases between them.